Each of the 27 T cell receptor beta chains below was sequenced from the same sample in a study of T cells expressing NK-cell markers (dated by TCRdb to the early 2020s). Receptor amplification or capture employed 5' RACE. The data were produced on an Illumina HiSeq 2000. TCRdb reprocessed the reads and assigns one entry to each CDR3 protein sequence, leaving out DNA. Per the sample table, the count is more than 250,000 distinct CDR3 sequences. Jointly, the top ten make up 0.3% to 0.45% of the sample. The sample consisted of blood T cells: a sorted CD56 or NKG2C T cell subset, CD4+ or CD8+ T cells, or bulk PBMC T cells (not recorded which). The receptors here all came from a man aged 18 to 35 in good health. Donor details come from another sample of the same person, matched by shared clones.

The CDR3: CSVEGQFNTEAFF. J is TRBJ1-1 and V is TRBV29-1; the TRBD1 assignment by TCRdb is unverifiable without DNA. This CDR3 region has 13 residues. Germline V gives CDR1 SQVTM, CDR2 ANQGSEA.

The chain joins TRBV27 to TRBJ1-2; TCRdb designates TRBD1, a call that cannot be tested without DNA. CDR1 and CDR2 (germline): MNHEY, SMNVEV (reference sequence). The CDR3 has 14 residues. CDR3 in amino acids: CASSRQGFNYGYTF.

The chain carries TRBV6-5 and TRBJ1-1. Germline CDR1 reads MNHEY; CDR2 reads SVGAGI. This CDR3 spans 16 amino acids. The CDR3 spells CASSYSKLTLNTEAFF.

V is TRBV12-3 or TRBV12-4 and J is TRBJ2-1; the TCRdb D gene call, TRBD1, has no DNA to confirm it. This CDR3 is built from 11 residues. The CDR3 spells CASTQAGEKFF.

V gene TRBV19 combines with J gene TRBJ2-7. The CDR3 runs to 13 residues. Germline assignment: CDR1 LNHDA and CDR2 SQIVND (reference sequence). CDR3 region: CASSIGAVYEQYF.

The chain couples TRBV5-1 to TRBJ2-3. CDR3 length: 13 amino acids. Germline CDR1 reads SGHRS; CDR2 reads YFSETQ. CDR3 region: CASSLEAENTQYF.

The CDR3 spells CASSIWRQGASVDETQYF. The rearrangement uses TRBV6-1 and TRBJ2-5; TCRdb's D gene call, TRBD1, goes unchecked for lack of DNA. This CDR3 comprises 18 residues. Germline CDR1 and CDR2: MNHNS and SASEGT.

The gene calls are TRBV5-1 and TRBJ2-1; TCRdb's D call, TRBD1, is unchecked because there is no DNA. The CDR3 contains 13 residues. The germline CDR1 and CDR2 sequences are SGHRS and YFSETQ. CDR3 protein: CASSTTGGKGQFF.

V is TRBV29-1 and J is TRBJ2-5. Looked up from germline, CDR1 is SQVTM and CDR2 is ANQGSEA. The CDR3 runs to 11 residues. This chain's CDR3 is CSSQVGETQYF.

The CDR3 protein is CASSVLVDNEQFF. V usage is TRBV5-1 and J usage is TRBJ2-1. The length of the CDR3 is 13 residues. Looked up from germline, CDR1 is SGHRS and CDR2 is YFSETQ.

V and J are TRBV20-1 and TRBJ2-3; TCRdb picks TRBD2, but there is no DNA to check that call. Germline V gene data show CDR1 as DFQATT and CDR2 as SNEGSKA (reference sequence). This CDR3 is built from 14 residues. The CDR3 spells CSARTADGPDTQYF.

This chain uses TRBV5-1 with TRBJ1-3; TCRdb outputs TRBD1, but without DNA this stays unchecked. This CDR3 contains 17 residues. Germline values: CDR1 SGHRS, CDR2 YFSETQ. The CDR3 reads CASSLNVRDRFGNTIYF.

This chain joins TRBV12-3 or TRBV12-4 and TRBJ2-1; the D gene TCRdb calls, TRBD2, cannot be checked with no DNA. This CDR3 has 15 amino acids. The CDR3 loop is CASSLTSGSSDEQFF.

The chain uses TRBV7-9 and TRBJ2-1; as DNA is missing, the TRBD2 call by TCRdb cannot be tested. This CDR3 is built from 15 residues. CDR1 SEHNR and CDR2 FQNEAQ come from the germline V gene (reference sequence). CDR3 loop: CASSLDASGSNEQFF.

The chain links TRBV5-6 to TRBJ2-3. This CDR3 is 12 amino acids long. Germline values: CDR1 SGHDT, CDR2 YYEEEE. This CDR3 is CASSGVVRTQYF. The full variable domain, rest sourced from reference TRBV5-6 and TRBJ2-3, is DAGVTQSPTHLIKTRGQQVTLRCSPKSGHDTVSWYQQALGQGPQFIFQYYEEEERQRGNFPDRFSGHQFPNYSSELNVNALLLGDSALYLCASSGVVRTQYFGPGTRLTVL.

The chain has TRBV15 and TRBJ2-3; TCRdb outputs TRBD1, but without DNA this stays unchecked. The CDR3 is made up of 15 amino acids. Germline V gene sequence: CDR1 LNHNV, CDR2 YYDKDF (reference sequence). This CDR3 is CATSRVQGAADTQYF.

V gene TRBV20-1 combines with J gene TRBJ1-4. This CDR3 contains 15 residues. The germline CDR1 and CDR2 sequences are DFQATT and SNEGSKA (reference sequence). Here the CDR3 reads CSASMAGSPNEKLFF.

The genes are TRBV6-1 and TRBJ2-5. This CDR3 is built from 12 residues. Germline assignment: CDR1 MNHNS and CDR2 SASEGT. The CDR3 region is CASRQKRETQYF.

This sequence joins TRBV7-2 and TRBJ2-1; the TCRdb D gene call, TRBD1, has no DNA to confirm it. Germline V gives CDR1 SGHTA, CDR2 FQGNSA. The CDR3 length is 20 residues. CDR3 amino acids: CASSLTPTVGGYSSYNEQFF.

The chain joins TRBV7-9 to TRBJ2-1. Germline V gives CDR1 SEHNR, CDR2 FQNEAQ (reference sequence). The CDR3 sequence is 12 residues long. CDR3 sequence reads: CASSFVTEEQFF.

The CDR3 here is CASSFGAAQYF. This rearrangement joins TRBV12-3 or TRBV12-4 to TRBJ2-4. The length of the CDR3 is 11 residues.

The CDR3 loop reads CASSPDRGTSGSYEQFF. This sequence joins TRBV7-8 and TRBJ2-1; the TCRdb D gene call, TRBD2, has no DNA to confirm it. Germline V gives CDR1 SGHVS, CDR2 FQNEAQ. The CDR3 has 17 residues.

The chain couples TRBV3-1 to TRBJ1-2. The CDR3 runs 14 residues. In germline, CDR1 is LGHDT, CDR2 YNNKEL (reference sequence). The CDR3 sequence: CASSQAPGTYGYTF.

CDR3 region: CASSLGQGATSPLHF. This sequence joins TRBV7-8 and TRBJ1-6; absent DNA, TCRdb's TRBD1 call cannot be checked. CDR1 and CDR2 from the germline V gene are SGHVS and FQNEAQ. The CDR3 covers 15 residues.

The chain's CDR3 is CSAPGRTGGAEQFF. The chain has TRBV20-1 and TRBJ2-1; lacking DNA, the TRBD1 call made by TCRdb goes unchecked. CDR3 size: 14 residues. Per germline, CDR1 DFQATT and CDR2 SNEGSKA (reference sequence).

The V and J genes are TRBV7-2 and TRBJ2-2; TCRdb's D call, TRBD1, is unchecked because there is no DNA. The V gene's germline CDR1 is SGHTA and CDR2 FQGNSA. The CDR3 has 14 amino acids. CDR3 sequence reads: CASSPRVNTGELFF.

The chain joins TRBV7-2 to TRBJ2-1; TCRdb's D call of TRBD2 is untestable without DNA. CDR1 SGHTA and CDR2 FQGNSA come from the germline V gene. The CDR3 has 17 residues. CDR3: CASSPLRLAGEYNEQFF.